This T cell receptor beta chain is from a study of blood T cell repertoires in COVID-19 (dated by TCRdb to the early 2020s). In the study overall: Collaborator samples came from the United States, Italy and Spain and covered acute and convalescent phases of COVID-19. The samples were drawn from the first 160 participants of the ongoing ImmuneRACE study and from some 1,300 subjects provided by 6 global collaborators. The prospective study material was composed of cDNA or gDNA derived from T cells, B-cell-depleted T cells, or PBMCs. The repertoires were released in a freely available public database meant as a resource for research on the immune response to SARS-CoV-2. Deeply sampled blood TCRbeta repertoires from subjects exposed to, actively infected with, or recovered from COVID-19 were included in the dataset. Nearly every sample came with metadata listing a de-identified subject ID, COVID-19 status, age in years and sex. Where available, HLA class I and class II types were obtained from metadata supplied by the sample provider rather than from assay-based typing. Overall results and qualifications from the work: The quantity of clinical and demographic metadata differed by source and by participant and was supplied without curation.

The CDR3, cysteine through phenylalanine, is 16 amino acids long. CDR3 DNA is the only sequence kept; it has 48 bases, read in frame from the first base. Compared with germline, V lacks 3 bases and J lacks 0 bases; bases without a gene match: 8. From a lookup of the germline V gene (reference sequence), CDR1 and CDR2 are DFQATT and SNEGSKA. Whole blood was collected in K2EDTA tubes by collaborating institutions according to the institutions' own protocols. For TCRbeta analysis, collaborator samples were shipped as frozen whole blood, as isolated PBMCs, or as DNA extracted from either sample type. TCRbeta CDR3 regions were amplified from genomic DNA by means of the immunoSEQ Assay, a bias-controlled multiplex PCR. Turning to the authors' computational methods: Within the assay, amplification of reference gene primers was used to estimate how many nucleated cells each sample contained. To quantify the absolute abundance of each unique TCRbeta CDR3 rearrangement, sequence reads were collapsed and filtered. Productive Simpson clonality was computed per sample as the square root of Simpson's diversity index over productive rearrangements. Entries here come from immuneACCESS through TCRdb and include only in-frame sequences with V and J called. Some clones fail to appear in such tables; in the studies checked, an unresolved V gene covers under half of the shortfall, and the cause of the remainder is unknown. V, J and clone size were drawn from that table, and D and trimming were deduced from the DNA. In this sample the table shows some 150,000 clones, about 83% of which occur a single time. The ten biggest clones cover 1.6% of the sample.

About this clone itself: There is no known antigen for this receptor. Base-call qualities are not available, and no considerably larger clone is one nucleotide away.

The rearranged chain carries TRBV20-1 and TRBJ2-3, with 8 bases aligning to TRBD2. Sequences were obtained from peripheral blood. The TCR originated in a human donor in a cohort sampled during active COVID-19. The nucleotide sequence is TGCAGTGCTAGTTTCGGAGCGGGGGCAAGCACAGATACGCAGTATTTT. The resulting protein is CSASFGAGASTDTQYF.